The rows below give T cell receptor beta chains drawn from one sample of a study of T cell repertoires and HLA-DP antigens. No antigen has been identified for these receptors. Data came from immunoSEQ multiplex PCR; TCRdb stores just in-frame clones and leaves some out. There are over 60,000 clones in the sample; about 82% occur only once, and roughly 1.4% lies in the top ten. The sample taken for sequencing was CD4+ T cells from PBMCs. The source is a man in his sixties in good health and CMV-seronegative. The CDR3 runs from the conserved cysteine through the conserved F or W. The order of the fields is V gene, clone size, D gene, J gene, CDR3 protein, CDR3 DNA. A D gene is named only where the DNA matches it firmly. Size values are once, few and many counts, or a class for expanded clones, and some rows have none.

v_call: TRBV27
clone_size: NA
d_call: TRBD2
j_call: TRBJ2-5
cdr3_aa: CASSSPGLAETQYF
cdr3_nt: TGTGCCAGCAGTTCTCCGGGACTAGCGGAGACCCAGTACTTC

v_call: TRBV27
clone_size: few
d_call: TRBD2
j_call: TRBJ2-4
cdr3_aa: CASSQTSGSFLAKNIQYF
cdr3_nt: TGTGCCAGCAGCCAGACTAGCGGGAGTTTCCTAGCCAAAAACATTCAGTACTTC

v_call: TRBV28
clone_size: NA
d_call: NA
j_call: TRBJ2-7
cdr3_aa: CASSLRTQYEQYF
cdr3_nt: TGTGCCAGCAGTTTACGGACTCAATACGAGCAGTACTTC

v_call: TRBV6-5
clone_size: NA
d_call: NA
j_call: TRBJ2-2
cdr3_aa: CASRTVGGELFF
cdr3_nt: TGTGCCAGCAGAACCGTTGGCGGGGAGCTGTTTTTT

v_call: TRBV19
clone_size: NA
d_call: TRBD1
j_call: TRBJ1-5
cdr3_aa: CASRDRNQPQHF
cdr3_nt: TGTGCCAGTAGGGACAGGAATCAGCCCCAGCATTTT

v_call: TRBV6-1
clone_size: NA
d_call: NA
j_call: TRBJ2-7
cdr3_aa: CASSNEQYF
cdr3_nt: TGTGCCAGCAGTAACGAGCAGTACTTC

v_call: TRBV7-8
clone_size: NA
d_call: NA
j_call: TRBJ1-2
cdr3_aa: CASSLSGRNYGYTF
cdr3_nt: TGTGCCAGCAGCTTATCCGGCAGAAACTATGGCTACACCTTC

v_call: TRBV7-2
clone_size: NA
d_call: NA
j_call: TRBJ1-3
cdr3_aa: CASSSGSGNTIYF
cdr3_nt: TGTGCCAGCAGCTCGGGGTCAGGAAACACCATATATTTT

v_call: TRBV28
clone_size: NA
d_call: NA
j_call: TRBJ1-2
cdr3_aa: CASSRLEVNYGYTF
cdr3_nt: TGTGCCAGCAGTCGCCTGGAGGTTAACTATGGCTACACCTTC

v_call: TRBV7-9
clone_size: few
d_call: TRBD1
j_call: TRBJ2-1
cdr3_aa: CASSSQGNEQFF
cdr3_nt: TGTGCCAGCAGTTCACAGGGGAATGAGCAGTTCTTC

v_call: TRBV11-3
clone_size: once
d_call: NA
j_call: TRBJ2-2
cdr3_aa: CASSLGGTGELFF
cdr3_nt: TGTGCCAGCAGCTTAGGCGGCACCGGGGAGCTGTTTTTT

v_call: TRBV5-6
clone_size: NA
d_call: NA
j_call: TRBJ2-7
cdr3_aa: CASSLVSTYEQYF
cdr3_nt: TGTGCCAGCAGCTTGGTCAGTACCTACGAGCAGTACTTC

v_call: TRBV29-1
clone_size: few
d_call: NA
j_call: TRBJ1-1
cdr3_aa: CSACRGGNTEAFF
cdr3_nt: TGCAGCGCCTGTAGGGGGGGTAACACTGAAGCTTTCTTT

v_call: TRBV19
clone_size: NA
d_call: TRBD1
j_call: TRBJ1-2
cdr3_aa: CASSTRESRQGSYGYTF
cdr3_nt: TGTGCCAGTAGTACCAGGGAGTCTAGACAGGGAAGCTATGGCTACACCTTC

v_call: TRBV7-8
clone_size: NA
d_call: TRBD1
j_call: TRBJ2-7
cdr3_aa: CASSLAAGTGLYEQYF
cdr3_nt: TGTGCCAGCAGCTTAGCCGCCGGGACAGGCCTCTACGAGCAGTACTTC

v_call: TRBV19
clone_size: NA
d_call: TRBD1
j_call: TRBJ1-5
cdr3_aa: CASSTDRASNQPQHF
cdr3_nt: TGTGCCAGTAGTACGGACAGGGCTTCCAATCAGCCCCAGCATTTT

v_call: TRBV19
clone_size: NA
d_call: TRBD1
j_call: TRBJ1-2
cdr3_aa: CASSPYRGLDGYTF
cdr3_nt: TGTGCCAGTAGTCCATACAGGGGGCTAGACGGCTACACCTTC

v_call: TRBV5-4
clone_size: NA
d_call: NA
j_call: TRBJ2-2
cdr3_aa: CASSLDGGTHTGELFF
cdr3_nt: TGTGCCAGCAGCTTGGATGGGGGGACTCACACCGGGGAGCTGTTTTTT

v_call: TRBV2
clone_size: NA
d_call: TRBD1
j_call: TRBJ2-4
cdr3_aa: CASSGLQGAVKNIQYF
cdr3_nt: TGTGCCAGCAGCGGACTACAGGGGGCCGTCAAAAACATTCAGTACTTC

v_call: TRBV27
clone_size: NA
d_call: TRBD1
j_call: TRBJ1-1
cdr3_aa: CASTSGDRVTEAFF
cdr3_nt: TGTGCCAGCACCTCAGGGGACAGGGTCACTGAAGCTTTCTTT

v_call: TRBV10-3
clone_size: NA
d_call: NA
j_call: TRBJ2-1
cdr3_aa: CAIKGPWENEQFF
cdr3_nt: TGTGCCATCAAGGGACCCTGGGAGAATGAGCAGTTCTTC

v_call: TRBV6-5
clone_size: NA
d_call: NA
j_call: TRBJ2-7
cdr3_aa: CASIKDAVSSYEQYF
cdr3_nt: TGTGCCAGCATTAAGGACGCGGTCAGCTCCTACGAGCAGTACTTC

v_call: TRBV18
clone_size: NA
d_call: NA
j_call: TRBJ2-2
cdr3_aa: CASSDREDPGELFF
cdr3_nt: TGTGCCAGCTCCGACAGGGAGGATCCCGGGGAGCTGTTTTTT

v_call: TRBV6-1
clone_size: once
d_call: TRBD1
j_call: TRBJ1-2
cdr3_aa: CASSLGQNSYGYTF
cdr3_nt: TGTGCCAGCAGCCTGGGACAGAACAGCTATGGCTACACCTTC

v_call: TRBV5-1
clone_size: NA
d_call: TRBD1
j_call: TRBJ2-2
cdr3_aa: CASSLAPGQGGTGELFF
cdr3_nt: TGCGCCAGCAGCTTGGCCCCGGGACAGGGGGGCACCGGGGAGCTGTTTTTT

v_call: TRBV28
clone_size: NA
d_call: NA
j_call: TRBJ1-2
cdr3_aa: CASSRTSGYGYTF
cdr3_nt: TGTGCCAGCAGCCGAACCTCGGGCTATGGCTACACCTTC

v_call: TRBV6-5
clone_size: NA
d_call: NA
j_call: TRBJ1-1
cdr3_aa: CASSLGDWMNTEAFF
cdr3_nt: TGTGCCAGCAGTTTGGGGGATTGGATGAACACTGAAGCTTTCTTT

v_call: TRBV19
clone_size: NA
d_call: TRBD2
j_call: TRBJ2-5
cdr3_aa: CASSTILAGGTKYF
cdr3_nt: TGTGCCAGTAGTACAATTCTAGCGGGAGGGACGAAGTACTTC

v_call: TRBV5-4
clone_size: NA
d_call: NA
j_call: TRBJ2-5
cdr3_aa: CASSLESGQETQYF
cdr3_nt: TGTGCCAGCAGCTTGGAATCAGGTCAAGAGACCCAGTACTTC

v_call: TRBV6-5
clone_size: NA
d_call: NA
j_call: TRBJ1-2
cdr3_aa: CASSLGSEGHGYTF
cdr3_nt: TGTGCCAGCAGTTTGGGGTCGGAAGGGCATGGCTACACCTTC

v_call: TRBV6-5
clone_size: once
d_call: NA
j_call: TRBJ2-3
cdr3_aa: CASSSEQGRGVTQYF
cdr3_nt: TGTGCCAGCAGTTCGGAACAGGGAAGAGGTGTCACGCAGTATTTT

v_call: TRBV4-3
clone_size: once
d_call: TRBD2
j_call: TRBJ2-7
cdr3_aa: CASSQDWRGGYYEQYF
cdr3_nt: TGCGCCAGCAGCCAAGATTGGCGCGGGGGGTACTACGAGCAGTACTTC

v_call: TRBV19
clone_size: NA
d_call: TRBD1
j_call: TRBJ1-1
cdr3_aa: CASRDRGTKNTEAFF
cdr3_nt: TGTGCCAGTCGGGACAGGGGCACGAAGAACACTGAAGCTTTCTTT

v_call: TRBV9
clone_size: once
d_call: TRBD2
j_call: TRBJ2-5
cdr3_aa: CASSARARLAGGVQETQYF
cdr3_nt: TGTGCCAGCAGCGCGAGGGCCCGGCTAGCGGGGGGCGTCCAAGAGACCCAGTACTTC

v_call: TRBV6-5
clone_size: NA
d_call: TRBD1
j_call: TRBJ2-5
cdr3_aa: CASSGQVTETQYF
cdr3_nt: TGTGCCAGCAGTGGACAGGTGACAGAGACCCAGTACTTC

v_call: TRBV30
clone_size: NA
d_call: TRBD2
j_call: TRBJ2-7
cdr3_aa: CVWRDSGGLNYEQYF
cdr3_nt: TGTGTCTGGAGAGATAGCGGGGGGCTGAACTACGAGCAGTACTTC

v_call: TRBV18
clone_size: few
d_call: NA
j_call: TRBJ1-2
cdr3_aa: CASSPPGAYGYTF
cdr3_nt: TGTGCCAGCTCACCCCCGGGGGCCTATGGCTACACCTTC

v_call: TRBV5-1
clone_size: NA
d_call: NA
j_call: TRBJ2-3
cdr3_aa: CASSLEVVHDADTQYF
cdr3_nt: TGCGCCAGCAGCTTGGAAGTAGTCCATGACGCAGATACGCAGTATTTT

v_call: TRBV19
clone_size: NA
d_call: NA
j_call: TRBJ2-3
cdr3_aa: CASSIGTDTQYF
cdr3_nt: TGTGCCAGTAGTATTGGGACAGATACGCAGTATTTT

v_call: TRBV27
clone_size: NA
d_call: NA
j_call: TRBJ2-7
cdr3_aa: CASSLADDGYEQYF
cdr3_nt: TGTGCCAGCAGTTTAGCCGATGACGGCTACGAGCAGTACTTC